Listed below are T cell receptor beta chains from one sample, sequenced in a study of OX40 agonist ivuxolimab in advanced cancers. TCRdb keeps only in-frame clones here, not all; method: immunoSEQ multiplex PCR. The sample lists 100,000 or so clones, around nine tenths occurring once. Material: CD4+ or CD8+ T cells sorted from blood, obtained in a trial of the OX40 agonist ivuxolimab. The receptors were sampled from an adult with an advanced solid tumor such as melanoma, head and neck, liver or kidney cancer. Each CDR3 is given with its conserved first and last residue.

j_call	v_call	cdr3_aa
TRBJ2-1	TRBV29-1	CSVEGGILSNEQFF
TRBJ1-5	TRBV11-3	CASSRGTVNQPQHF
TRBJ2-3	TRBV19	CASSTTTGQEIRIGTQYF
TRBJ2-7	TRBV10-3	CAITYRPRDPQYF
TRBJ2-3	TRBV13	CASILAGQSTDTQYF
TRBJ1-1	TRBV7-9	CATERMNTEAFF
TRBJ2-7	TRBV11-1	CASSLEQGATYEQYF
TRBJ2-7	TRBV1	CTSSNRARGQNEQYF
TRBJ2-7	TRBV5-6	CASSLGQGAAYEQYF
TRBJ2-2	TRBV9	CASSVEGSRTGELFF
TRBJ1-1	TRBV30	CAWRVARVAFF
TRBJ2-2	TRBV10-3	CAIRGLDTGELFF
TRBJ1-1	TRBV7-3	CASSLMENTEAFF
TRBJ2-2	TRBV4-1	CASSLRQGVYTGELFF
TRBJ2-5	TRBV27	CASSLLGAQETQYF
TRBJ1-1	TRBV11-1	CASSFRRNTEAFF
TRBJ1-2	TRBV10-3	CAISGGGEHYGYTF
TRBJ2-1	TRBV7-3	CASSPGRLAGYNEQFF
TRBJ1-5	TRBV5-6	CASSLVPGDQPQHF
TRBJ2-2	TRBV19	CASSNRGGTGELFF
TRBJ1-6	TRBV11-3	CASRTDSSYNSPLHF
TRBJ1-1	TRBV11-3	CASSELAEAFF
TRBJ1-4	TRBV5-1	CASSLDPGQDEKLFF
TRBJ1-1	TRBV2	CASIKLQGPDTEAFF
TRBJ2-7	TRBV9	CASSPSSGSFYEQYF
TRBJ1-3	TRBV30	CAWSRGTSGNTIYF
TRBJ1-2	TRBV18	CASSPGTVTTFYGYTF
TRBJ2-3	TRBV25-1	CASSRLDGREDDTQYF
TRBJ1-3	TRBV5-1	CASSLGSLSGNTIYF
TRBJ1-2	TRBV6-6	CASSEFGGYTF
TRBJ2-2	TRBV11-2	CASSPPGRFTGELFF
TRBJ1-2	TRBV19	CASSSEVRRGYGYTF